Below are 8 T cell receptor beta chains sequenced from a single sample in a study of Ad26.COV2.S vaccination and SARS-CoV-2 variants. Treatment specified: around 19 received Ad26.COV2.S at low or high dose, single or two shots; about 5 received placebo; per-sample allocation not given. Samples analyzed were those drawn on day 63 after the first vaccine or placebo injection. The assay was immunoSEQ multiplex PCR, and TCRdb's table has in-frame clones only and misses some. The sample has some 480,000 clones, roughly 89% seen once. This specimen was peripheral blood, taken in a trial of Ad26.COV2.S vaccine versus placebo. Source of these receptors: a person aged 18-60 years who received the Ad26.COV2.S COVID-19 vaccine or a placebo.

This rearrangement joins TRBV7-8 to TRBJ2-7; 7 bases agree with TRBD1. Per the germline V gene, CDR1 is SGHVS and CDR2 is FQNEAQ. The CDR3 has 18 amino acids. The V segment lost 5 bases and the J segment 3 bases; nucleotides outside the gene matches: 19. CDR3 in DNA: TGTGCCAGCAGCCCAGAGGCCCGGCAGGGGGTCGATTACTACGAGCAGTACTTC. Its translation: CASSPEARQGVDYYEQYF. The full variable domain, rest sourced from reference TRBV7-8 and TRBJ2-7, is GAGVSQSPRYKVAKRGQDVALRCDPISGHVSLFWYQQALGQGPEFLTYFQNEAQLDKSGLPSDRFFAERPEGSVSTLKIQRTQQEDSAVYLCASSPEARQGVDYYEQYFGPGTRLTVT.

This clone appeared a single time. J is TRBJ1-2 and V is TRBV30; 11 nucleotides agree with TRBD1. From germline, CDR1 is GTSNPN and CDR2 SVGIG (reference sequence). J lost 4 bases, V lost 1 base, and 11 bases had no gene match. The CDR3 spans 17 residues. The CDR3 DNA follows: TGTGCCTGGAGTGGGGGAGGACAGGGGGCAAGCGCCTATGGCTACACCTTC. It yields the protein CAWSGGGQGASAYGYTF.

This rearrangement joins TRBV19 to TRBJ2-2; D unclear. V was clipped by 3 bases and J by 0 bases, with 11 bases between them. The CDR3 sequence is 16 residues long. From germline, CDR1 is LNHDA and CDR2 SQIVND (reference sequence). CDR3 sequence reads: CASSIFAPANTGELFF. As DNA, the CDR3 is TGTGCCAGTAGTATTTTTGCACCCGCGAACACCGGGGAGCTGTTTTTT. The full variable domain, its missing parts supplied by reference TRBV19 and TRBJ2-2, is DGGITQSPKYLFRKEGQNVTLSCEQNLNHDAMYWYRQDPGQGLRLIYYSQIVNDFQKGDIAEGYSVSREKKESFPLTVTSAQKNPTAFYLCASSIFAPANTGELFFGEGSRLTVL.

This chain connects TRBV28 to TRBJ2-5; 8 nucleotides align to TRBD2. V dropped 5 bases and J dropped 3; count of bases not matched to a gene: 14. The CDR3 totals 17 residues. Germline assignment: CDR1 MDHEN and CDR2 SYDVKM. The CDR3 loop reads CASSTYPGLGEKETQYF. CDR3 nucleotides: TGTGCCAGCAGTACATATCCGGGACTAGGAGAAAAAGAGACCCAGTACTTC.

This chain links TRBV7-2 with TRBJ2-1; 8 nucleotides match TRBD1. The CDR3 sequence is 18 residues long. J lost 12 bases, V lost 5 bases, and 24 bases had no gene match. Looked up from germline, CDR1 is SGHTA and CDR2 is FQGNSA. The CDR3 DNA sequence: TGTGCCAGCAGCAATGACAGGGGCGTTCTCGGTCGGCTTCGAGGGCAGTTCTTC. As protein: CASSNDRGVLGRLRGQFF.

The chain has TRBV24-1 and TRBJ2-2; no clear D. V was cut by 3 bases and J by 7 bases, with 8 bases left in between. Germline loops: CDR1 KGHDR, CDR2 SFDVKD. The CDR3 is 13 amino acids. The CDR3 DNA reads TGTGCCACCAGTGATCCGCCCCTCGGGGAGCTGTTTTTT. As protein: CATSDPPLGELFF.

The chain employs TRBV7-3 and TRBJ2-1; D assignment may be TRBD1 or TRBD2 (6 bases each). The ends were cut back, 3 bases at V and 7 bases at J, with 16 bases in the middle. Germline assignment: CDR1 SGHTA and CDR2 FQGTGA. The CDR3 consists of 15 residues. Here the CDR3 reads CASSLGGGGTNEQFF. The CDR3 region has the DNA TGTGCCAGCAGCTTGGGTGGAGGGGGTACTAATGAGCAGTTCTTC. The whole variable domain, filled in from reference TRBV7-3 and TRBJ2-1, reads GAGVSQTPSNKVTEKGKYVELRCDPISGHTALYWYRQSLGQGPEFLIYFQGTGAADDSGLPNDRFFAVRPEGSVSTLKIQRTERGDSAVYLCASSLGGGGTNEQFFGPGTRLTVL.

The chain uses TRBV5-1 and TRBJ1-1; TRBD1 agrees at 9 bases. In germline, CDR1 is SGHRS, CDR2 YFSETQ. The length of the CDR3 is 14 residues. Trimming removed 4 bases from V and 3 bases from J; junction bases left unmatched: 4. The CDR3 sequence: CASSPWTGDTEAFF. The CDR3 DNA follows: TGCGCCAGCAGCCCATGGACAGGGGACACTGAAGCTTTCTTT.